Listed here are 32 T cell receptor beta chains from one sample, sequenced in a study of CD8 T cells in ankylosing spondylitis. Findings and limits, study-wide: Seemingly distinctive of ankylosing spondylitis blood was a TCR beta motif formed by eight highly homologous variants.

TCRdb reanalysed the 5' RACE reads using MiXCR and keeps one entry per CDR3 protein. The sample has 400,000 to 450,000 distinct CDR3 sequences, approximately 17% seen once. For these receptors, no antigen is known. Material for sequencing was blood, either unsorted or a sorted T cell fraction (not recorded which). Receptors were obtained from a male donor with ankylosing spondylitis.

A few counts support this clonotype. This chain joins TRBV30 and TRBJ1-2, with D possibly TRBD1 on 6 matching bases. Germline values: CDR1 GTSNPN, CDR2 SVGIG (reference sequence). This CDR3 contains 13 residues. CDR3 nucleotide sequence: TGTGCTTCGCCGGAGGGGGGACTTTATGGCTACACCTTC. Its protein product is CASPEGGLYGYTF.

The chain is built from TRBV20-1 and TRBJ2-1; tentatively, D is TRBD1 or TRBD2 (5 bases each). Trimming removed 1 base from V and 0 bases from J, with 13 bases in between. This CDR3 has 16 residues. Per the germline V gene, CDR1 is DFQATT and CDR2 is SNEGSKA (reference sequence). The CDR3 region has the DNA TGCAGTGCTAGAGGCACCGGGGCCAGCTCCTACAATGAGCAGTTCTTC. Translation: CSARGTGASSYNEQFF.

This clonotype was recorded a few times. J is TRBJ2-3 and V is TRBV7-2; D might be TRBD2 (5 bases). The length of the CDR3 is 15 residues. V was pared by 2 bases and J by 1 base, with 10 bases between. CDR1 and CDR2 from the germline V gene are SGHTA and FQGNSA. The CDR3 loop reads CASSLLSVRTDTQYF. CDR3 nucleotides: TGTGCCAGCAGCTTACTTAGCGTTCGCACAGATACGCAGTATTTT.

In this sample, this clonotype turned up a few times. One end of the junction is discordant with germline, which a read error may explain. J is TRBJ2-3 and V is TRBV5-1, with 10 positions matching TRBD2. Germline values: CDR1 SGHRS, CDR2 YFSETQ. The CDR3 consists of 16 residues. CDR3 in DNA: TGCGCCAGCAGCTTGTACGCTAGCGGGAGCACAGATATGCAGTATTTT. Amino acid sequence: CASSLYASGSTDMQYF.

This clonotype appeared a few times. V gene TRBV20-1 combines with J gene TRBJ1-1; the D is unclear. This CDR3 has 14 residues. The germline V gene encodes CDR1 DFQATT and CDR2 SNEGSKA (reference sequence). The V end lost 5 bases, the J end lost 0 bases, and 13 bases lay between the germline ends. The DNA of the CDR3 is TGCAGTGCTCCACGGTGGGGAATGAACACTGAAGCTTTCTTT. Protein sequence: CSAPRWGMNTEAFF.

The chain joins TRBV5-1 to TRBJ2-2; tentatively, D is TRBD2 (6 bases). The CDR3 has 15 amino acids. The V and J ends lost 4 bases and 4 bases respectively, with 14 bases between them. CDR1 SGHRS and CDR2 YFSETQ come from the germline V gene. The CDR3 protein is CASSSYLGGTGELFF. DNA of the CDR3: TGCGCCAGCAGCAGCTACCTGGGGGGCACCGGGGAGCTGTTTTTT.

J is TRBJ1-6 and V is TRBV29-1, with D tentatively TRBD1 (6 bases). In germline, CDR1 is SQVTM, CDR2 ANQGSEA. The CDR3 loop spans 13 amino acids. The germline V and J ends were trimmed by 6 bases and 9 bases, with 15 bases remaining between them. CDR3 DNA: TGCAGCGTGAGCGAGGGGGTCGGTTCACCCCTCCACTTT. The encoded protein is CSVSEGVGSPLHF.

The J gene is TRBJ2-5, the V gene TRBV5-1, with a weak D call TRBD2 (6 bases). The CDR3 is made up of 14 amino acids. Trimming pared 0 bases from V and 5 bases from J, leaving 11 bases between. The germline gives CDR1 SGHRS, CDR2 YFSETQ. The CDR3 region has the DNA TGCGCCAGCAGCTTGGCCCCTGGGGGGGAGACCCAGTACTTC. Translating it yields CASSLAPGGETQYF. The full variable domain, with the rest looked up from reference TRBV5-1 and TRBJ2-5, is KAGVTQTPRYLIKTRGQQVTLSCSPISGHRSVSWYQQTPGQGLQFLFEYFSETQRNKGNFPGRFSGRQFSNSRSEMNVSTLELGDSALYLCASSLAPGGETQYFGPGTRLLVL.

This clonotype was observed a few times. The chain recombines TRBV24-1 with TRBJ2-1; 8 nucleotides agree with TRBD1. The CDR3 has 16 residues. V was pared by 4 bases and J by 10 bases, with 14 bases of the junction left unmatched. Germline V gene sequence: CDR1 KGHDR, CDR2 SFDVKD. CDR3 coding DNA: TGTGCCACCAGTGACCCAGGGACAGGTGGGGTGGTCGAGCAGTTCTTC. Protein sequence: CATSDPGTGGVVEQFF.

The genes are TRBV6-1 and TRBJ1-1, with unresolved D. The CDR3 is made up of 13 amino acids. Germline CDR1 is MNHNS and CDR2 is SASEGT. The germline V and J ends were trimmed by 4 bases and 1 base, with 7 bases remaining between them. CDR3 DNA sequence: TGTGCCAGCAGTGGGGCCAGGAACACTGAAGCTTTCTTT. Translation: CASSGARNTEAFF.

The chain carries TRBV19 and TRBJ1-5; D not resolved. Germline V gene sequence: CDR1 LNHDA, CDR2 SQIVND (reference sequence). The V and J ends lost 6 bases and 3 bases respectively, with 12 bases between them. The CDR3 covers 14 residues. The CDR3: CASRLGSYNQPQHF. In DNA form, the CDR3 reads TGTGCCAGTAGGCTAGGGTCCTACAATCAGCCCCAGCATTTT.

This chain connects TRBV4-1 to TRBJ2-1, with D possibly matching TRBD2 (7 bases). CDR3 size: 15 residues. Trimming left V 1 base short and J 5 bases short, with 12 bases between. Germline lookup yields CDR1 MGHRA and CDR2 YSYEKL. The CDR3 protein is CASSQGGRDNNEQFF. The CDR3 coding sequence is TGCGCCAGCAGCCAAGGTGGGAGGGACAACAATGAGCAGTTCTTC.

This clonotype came up a few times. The chain couples TRBV3-1 to TRBJ1-5; D unclear. CDR1 and CDR2 (germline): LGHDT, YNNKEL (reference sequence). The CDR3 is 16 residues long. The V end was cut by 3 bases, the J end by 7 bases, with 19 bases between. CDR3 DNA: TGTGCCAGCAGCCAGAGGGCCCCCTGGGAAGGACAGCCCCAGCATTTT. It is translated as CASSQRAPWEGQPQHF.

The rearrangement uses TRBV20-1 and TRBJ1-5; D is undetermined. The CDR3 runs 15 residues. Germline loops: CDR1 DFQATT, CDR2 SNEGSKA (reference sequence). Between the trimmed V and J ends, which lost 0 bases and 2 bases, there was a span of 11 bases. The CDR3 coding sequence is TGCAGTGCTAGAGATAGTTTAAGGGGCAATCAGCCCCAGCATTTT. It is translated as CSARDSLRGNQPQHF.

This chain links TRBV10-3 with TRBJ1-3; no definite D call. CDR3 length: 10 amino acids. Germline V gene sequence: CDR1 ENHRY, CDR2 SYGVKD. Trimming cost V 8 bases and J 3 bases, with 2 bases left between them. The CDR3 sequence is CAIGGNTIYF. As DNA, the CDR3 is TGTGCCATCGGTGGAAACACCATATATTTT.

The rearrangement joins TRBV6-5 to TRBJ1-1; D is undetermined. This CDR3 region has 12 residues. Germline CDR1 reads MNHEY; CDR2 reads SVGAGI. Trimming removed 7 bases from V and 0 bases from J, with 6 bases in between. CDR3 nucleotide sequence: TGTGCCAGCAAAGGGTTGAACACTGAAGCTTTCTTT. It yields the protein CASKGLNTEAFF.

This rearrangement joins TRBV19 to TRBJ2-1, with TRBD2 matching over 10 bases. V dropped 3 bases and J dropped 8; count of bases not matched to a gene: 13. CDR1 is LNHDA, CDR2 SQIVND, per germline (reference sequence). The CDR3 is 17 residues long. CDR3 in DNA: TGTGCCAGTAGTATCTATTCGAAAGCGGGAGGGCCGGATGAGCAGTTCTTC. Translation gives CASSIYSKAGGPDEQFF.

The V gene is TRBV7-9, the J gene TRBJ2-1; D ambiguous. Deletions cut 5 bases from V and 6 bases from J, with 8 bases between. The CDR3 runs to 12 residues. From germline, CDR1 is SEHNR and CDR2 FQNEAQ (reference sequence). The CDR3 region is CASSTQLNEQFF. The CDR3, as DNA: TGTGCCAGCAGCACCCAGCTCAATGAGCAGTTCTTC. The full variable domain, with the rest looked up from reference TRBV7-9 and TRBJ2-1, is DTGVSQNPRHKITKRGQNVTFRCDPISEHNRLYWYRQTLGQGPEFLTYFQNEAQLEKSRLLSDRFSAERPKGSFSTLEIQRTEQGDSAMYLCASSTQLNEQFFGPGTRLTVL.

The chain joins TRBV20-1 to TRBJ2-1; either TRBD1 or TRBD2 may fit D (5 bases each). V lost 3 bases and J 5 bases, leaving 17 bases between the germline ends. Germline V gene lookup returns CDR1 DFQATT and CDR2 SNEGSKA (reference sequence). The CDR3 loop spans 15 amino acids. The CDR3 protein is CSARPTRDAHNEQFF. The CDR3 region has the DNA TGCAGTGCTAGGCCGACCCGGGACGCCCACAATGAGCAGTTCTTC.

The chain combines TRBV29-1 with TRBJ2-1; D is tentatively TRBD1 or TRBD2 (5 bases each). Per germline, CDR1 SQVTM and CDR2 ANQGSEA. This CDR3 is built from 13 residues. V lost 6 bases and J lost 5, with 14 bases in between. CDR3 protein: CSVRDRAHNEQFF. The DNA for the CDR3 is TGCAGCGTCCGGGACCGGGCACACAATGAGCAGTTCTTC.

This clonotype was recorded many times. The chain uses TRBV12-3 or TRBV12-4 and TRBJ2-3, with a possible D match to TRBD2 (5 bases). CDR3 length: 14 residues. V was shortened by 6 bases and J by 0 bases, with 10 bases between the two germline ends. CDR3 amino acids: CASSHSASTDTQYF. CDR3 DNA: TGTGCCAGCAGCCATAGCGCGAGCACAGATACGCAGTATTTT.

This clonotype came up many times. The chain recombines TRBV9 with TRBJ2-7; 12 nucleotides align to TRBD2. Germline values: CDR1 SGDLS, CDR2 YYNGEE. After removal of 4 bases from V and 5 bases from J, the junction contained 7 bases not matched to a gene. The length of the CDR3 is 15 residues. CDR3 nucleotides: TGTGCCAGCAGCTTGACTAGCGGGAGTTCCCACGAGCAGTACTTC. Its protein product is CASSLTSGSSHEQYF.

V usage is TRBV30 and J usage is TRBJ2-2; no clear D. V was clipped by 3 bases and J by 3 bases, with 14 bases between them. Germline CDR1 is GTSNPN and CDR2 is SVGIG (reference sequence). The CDR3 runs to 15 residues. Here the CDR3 DNA reads TGTGCCTGGAGGGCCTCGGCGGTGGACACCGGGGAGCTGTTTTTT. Its translation: CAWRASAVDTGELFF.

This chain uses TRBV2 with TRBJ2-7; the D gene could be TRBD1 or TRBD2 (6 bases each). There are 14 residues in the CDR3. Germline V gene sequence: CDR1 SNHLY, CDR2 FYNNEI. V was pared by 6 bases and J by 1 base, with 13 bases between. CDR3 DNA sequence: TGTGCCAGCAGGGCGGGACAAGCGTCCTACGAGCAGTACTTC. It translates to CASRAGQASYEQYF.

There are many counts of this clonotype. The chain combines TRBV7-9 with TRBJ2-2; 7 nucleotides line up with TRBD2. The CDR3 sequence is 16 residues long. V gave up 3 bases and J gave up 6 bases; unmatched junction bases: 10. Germline V gene sequence: CDR1 SEHNR, CDR2 FQNEAQ (reference sequence). The CDR3 is CASSLIGGNRPGELFF. The CDR3 nucleotides read TGTGCCAGCAGCTTGATCGGGGGGAATCGACCCGGGGAGCTGTTTTTT.

V and J are TRBV6-4 and TRBJ2-3, with D uncertain. Germline V CDR1 and CDR2: MRHNA, SNTAGT. The CDR3 is 15 amino acids. The V and J ends lost 2 bases and 2 bases respectively, with 11 bases between them. CDR3 bases: TGTGCCAGCAGTGACGAATCACTGTCCACAGATACGCAGTATTTT. This gives the protein CASSDESLSTDTQYF.

This chain connects TRBV10-3 to TRBJ1-2; a possible D gene is TRBD1 (5 bases). V lost 4 bases and J 8 bases, leaving 17 bases between the germline ends. This CDR3 contains 14 residues. Germline-derived CDR1 and CDR2 are ENHRY and SYGVKD. CDR3 protein: CAISVGQGIEGYTF. As DNA, the CDR3 is TGTGCCATCAGTGTCGGGCAGGGTATCGAGGGCTACACCTTC.

This clonotype was picked up many times. The chain joins TRBV12-3 or TRBV12-4 to TRBJ1-2; 8 positions match TRBD1. V trimming: 1 base; J trimming: 11 bases; junction bases outside the gene matches: 9. The CDR3 is 14 residues long. The CDR3 reads CASSLDRGRRGYTF. The CDR3 DNA follows: TGTGCCAGCAGTTTAGACAGGGGGAGACGAGGGTACACCTTC.

This clonotype has ten or more counts. The genes are TRBV10-3 and TRBJ2-7; D possibly matches TRBD1 or TRBD2 (5 bases each). Germline V gene sequence: CDR1 ENHRY, CDR2 SYGVKD. Trimming left V 2 bases short and J 3 bases short, with 14 bases between. The length of the CDR3 is 15 residues. CDR3 sequence: CAISEPGTQIYEQYF. The CDR3 bases are TGTGCCATCAGTGAGCCCGGGACCCAAATCTACGAGCAGTACTTC.

The table lists this clonotype with many counts. The rearrangement joins TRBV10-3 to TRBJ2-5, with a weak D call TRBD2 (6 bases). The CDR3 totals 13 residues. The germline V gene encodes CDR1 ENHRY and CDR2 SYGVKD. V lost 5 bases and J 2 bases, leaving 9 bases between the germline ends. DNA for the CDR3: TGTGCCATCAGTCCGGGGGAACAAGAGACCCAGTACTTC. Residues: CAISPGEQETQYF.

V is TRBV25-1 and J is TRBJ1-1; D unclear. The germline gives CDR1 MGHDK, CDR2 SYGVNS. The CDR3 sequence is 11 residues long. CDR3 bases: TGTGACCCTGGGGAGAACACTGAAGCTTTCTTT. It yields the protein CDPGENTEAFF.

This clonotype occurred a few times. The chain links TRBV28 to TRBJ2-3; weak D call: TRBD1 (5 bases). CDR3 length equals 16 residues. CDR1 and CDR2 from the germline V gene are MDHEN and SYDVKM. Deletions cut 5 bases from V and 2 bases from J, with 17 bases between. The CDR3 protein is CASSPLGRAPTDTQYF. Written as DNA, the CDR3 is TGTGCCAGCAGTCCCCTCGGCAGGGCGCCCACAGATACGCAGTATTTT.